The 13 T cell receptor beta chains in this list originate from one sample, sequenced in a study of T cells after yellow fever vaccination (dated by TCRdb to the late 2010s). Library prep was done by 5' RACE. The sequencing machine was an Illumina HiSeq 2500. Using fastp at Q25 and MiXCR, TCRdb reprocessed the public reads and kept productive beta chains. Rows merge per CDR3 protein into single entries with the most common DNA and genes. In all, the sample holds 110,000 to 150,000 distinct CDR3 sequences, and more than 6.5% of those were seen once. More than 0.6% of the sample comes from the top ten. Explained via the paper, the treatment or condition label denotes: live attenuated yellow fever vaccine strain. Source: CD4+ T cells sorted from PBMCs, taken 10 days after the yellow fever booster vaccination. These receptors were obtained from a man aged 25-45 years who received the YFV17D yellow fever vaccine.

This chain joins TRBV5-4 and TRBJ2-1, with TRBD2 matching 9 bases. V was clipped by 0 bases and J by 6 bases; unmatched bases: 4. The CDR3 runs 15 residues. The germline V gene has CDR1 SGHNT and CDR2 YYREEE (reference sequence). CDR3 loop: CASSLGLAGSNEQFF. For the CDR3, the DNA is TGTGCCAGCAGCTTGGGGCTAGCGGGAAGCAATGAGCAGTTCTTC. Complete variable domain (other parts from reference TRBV5-4 and TRBJ2-1): ETGVTQSPTHLIKTRGQQVTLRCSSQSGHNTVSWYQQALGQGPQFIFQYYREEENGRGNFPPRFSGLQFPNYSSELNVNALELDDSALYLCASSLGLAGSNEQFFGPGTRLTVL.

This clonotype was seen at least ten times. The CDR3 protein is CASSLESNEQFF. As DNA, the CDR3 is TGTGCCAGCAGCTTGGAATCCAATGAGCAGTTCTTC. V usage is TRBV5-5 and J usage is TRBJ2-1; D call uncertain. Germline V gene sequence: CDR1 SGHKS, CDR2 YYEKEE (reference sequence). V dropped 0 bases and J dropped 6 bases, with 4 bases sitting between them. The CDR3 is 12 residues long. Supplemented by reference TRBV5-5 and TRBJ2-1, the full variable domain reads DAGVTQSPTHLIKTRGQQVTLRCSPISGHKSVSWYQQVLGQGPQFIFQYYEKEERGRGNFPDRFSARQFPNYSSELNVNALLLGDSALYLCASSLESNEQFFGPGTRLTVL.

This clonotype has a count of ten or more. The CDR3 loop reads CASSLARVIANEKLFF. The CDR3 DNA sequence: TGTGCCAGCAGCTTAGCCCGGGTAATAGCTAATGAAAAACTGTTTTTT. J is TRBJ1-4 and V is TRBV11-2; no firm D call. This CDR3 is built from 16 residues. CDR1 and CDR2 from the germline V gene are SGHAT and FQNNGV. V gave up 1 base and J gave up 3 bases, with 12 bases separating them.

The table lists this clonotype with many counts. This chain joins TRBV20-1 and TRBJ2-5; TRBD1 agrees at 8 bases. The germline CDR1 and CDR2 sequences are DFQATT and SNEGSKA (reference sequence). The CDR3 contains 14 residues. Trimming took 5 bases from V and 3 from J; bases not matched to a gene: 8. This CDR3 reads CSALSPTGEETQYF. In nucleotides, the CDR3 is TGCAGTGCTCTGAGCCCGACAGGGGAAGAGACCCAGTACTTC.

This clonotype was found many times. CDR3 in DNA: TGTGCCAGCAGCTCTCCTCCGGACAGGGGGCTTAGCACAGATACGCAGTATTTT. Translation gives CASSSPPDRGLSTDTQYF. The V call is TRBV11-2, the J call TRBJ2-3, with 11 nucleotides matching TRBD1. The ends lost 4 bases at V and 0 bases at J; junction bases unmatched: 9. The CDR3 contains 18 residues. In germline, CDR1 is SGHAT, CDR2 FQNNGV.

This clonotype was seen ten or more times. The chain is built from TRBV7-3 and TRBJ2-3; TRBD2 matches 13 bases. The germline V gene has CDR1 SGHTA and CDR2 FQGTGA. The V and J ends lost 5 bases and 3 bases, in that order; junction bases with no gene match: 8. The CDR3 has 17 amino acids. The DNA of the CDR3 is TGTGCCAGCAGCCCCTTCCCGGGACTAGCGGGAACAGATACGCAGTATTTT. The encoded protein is CASSPFPGLAGTDTQYF.

This clonotype turned up a few times. The gene calls are TRBV18 and TRBJ2-7; 11 positions match TRBD1. Losses at the gene ends were 2 bases for V and 3 bases for J; bases not matched to a gene: 6. This CDR3 region has 16 residues. Germline CDR1 reads KGHSH; CDR2 reads LQKENI. The CDR3 region has the DNA TGTGCCAGCTCACCATTACCAGGGACAGGGGGCTACGAGCAGTACTTC. The encoded protein is CASSPLPGTGGYEQYF.

This clonotype was detected many times. The chain joins TRBV7-8 to TRBJ2-7, with 8 bases matching TRBD1. This CDR3 comprises 17 residues. V shed 1 base, J shed 3 bases, and the junction held 11 bases outside the gene matches. CDR1 is SGHVS, CDR2 FQNEAQ, per germline. The CDR3 here is CASSLVGWQGALYEQYF. DNA for the CDR3: TGTGCCAGCAGCTTAGTTGGTTGGCAGGGGGCCCTCTACGAGCAGTACTTC.

There are many counts of this clonotype. The chain couples TRBV29-1 to TRBJ2-7; 10 nucleotides agree with TRBD1. Losses at the gene ends were 4 bases for V and 3 bases for J; bases not matched to a gene: 0. CDR3 length: 12 amino acids. The germline CDR1 and CDR2 sequences are SQVTM and ANQGSEA. The CDR3 is CSVGTGGYEQYF. DNA for the CDR3: TGCAGCGTTGGGACAGGGGGCTACGAGCAGTACTTC.

This clonotype was seen a handful of times. V is TRBV10-3 and J is TRBJ2-7, with D tentatively TRBD1 (6 bases). Germline CDR1 is ENHRY and CDR2 is SYGVKD. The CDR3 runs 12 residues. V was trimmed by 10 bases and J by 7 bases, leaving 17 bases between them. The CDR3 protein is CATAGQSWEQYF. The CDR3 DNA follows: TGTGCCACCGCCGGACAGTCTTGGGAGCAGTACTTC.

The table lists this clonotype with a few counts. The chain recombines TRBV5-1 with TRBJ2-3, with D uncertain. Trimming stripped 4 bases from V and 0 bases from J, with 15 bases between. Per germline, CDR1 SGHRS and CDR2 YFSETQ. The CDR3 sequence is 16 residues long. The CDR3 DNA follows: TGCGCCAGCAGCCCGGGCAGGAGATCTAGCACAGATACGCAGTATTTT. This sequence encodes CASSPGRRSSTDTQYF.

In its sample, this clonotype was seen many times. The genes are TRBV12-3 or TRBV12-4 and TRBJ2-1; TRBD2 agrees at 8 bases. The CDR3 extends over 12 amino acids. Trimming at V came to 8 bases and at J to 7 bases, leaving 4 bases not matched to a gene. CDR3 DNA: TGTGCCAGCTCGGGACTAGGGAATGAGCAGTTCTTC. This translates into CASSGLGNEQFF.

In this sample, this clonotype turned up many times. V is TRBV18 and J is TRBJ2-1; D not certain. V lost 6 bases, J lost 6 bases, and 18 bases lay in between. The CDR3 covers 15 residues. Per the germline V gene, CDR1 is KGHSH and CDR2 is LQKENI. The CDR3 DNA follows: TGTGCCAGCTCCTCAATGGCGCCCGGCGGCAATGAGCAGTTCTTC. It translates to CASSSMAPGGNEQFF.